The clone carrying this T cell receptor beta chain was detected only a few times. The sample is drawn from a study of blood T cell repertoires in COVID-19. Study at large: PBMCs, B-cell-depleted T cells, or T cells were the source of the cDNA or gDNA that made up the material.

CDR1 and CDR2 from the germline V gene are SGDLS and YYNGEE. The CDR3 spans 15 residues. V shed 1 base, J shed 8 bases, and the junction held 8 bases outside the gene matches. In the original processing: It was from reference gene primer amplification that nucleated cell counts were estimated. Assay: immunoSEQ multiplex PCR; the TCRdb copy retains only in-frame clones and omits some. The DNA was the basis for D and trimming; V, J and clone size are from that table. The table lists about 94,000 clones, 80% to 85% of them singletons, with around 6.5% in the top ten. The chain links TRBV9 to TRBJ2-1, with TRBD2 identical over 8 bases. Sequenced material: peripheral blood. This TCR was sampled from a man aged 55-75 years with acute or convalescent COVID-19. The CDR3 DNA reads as TGTGCCAGCAGCGTACGCCCCGGGGGGGCCTATGAGCAGTTCTTC. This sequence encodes CASSVRPGGAYEQFF.